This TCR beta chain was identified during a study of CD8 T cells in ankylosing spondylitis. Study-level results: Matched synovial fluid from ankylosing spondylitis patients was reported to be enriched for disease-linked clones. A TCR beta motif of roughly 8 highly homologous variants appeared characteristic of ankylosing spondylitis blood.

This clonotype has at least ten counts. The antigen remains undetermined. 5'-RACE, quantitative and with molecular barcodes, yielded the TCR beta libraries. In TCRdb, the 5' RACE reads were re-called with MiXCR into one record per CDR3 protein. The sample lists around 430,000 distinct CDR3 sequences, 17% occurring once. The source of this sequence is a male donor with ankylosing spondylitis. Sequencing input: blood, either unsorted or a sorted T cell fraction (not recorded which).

The DNA for the CDR3 is TGCGCCAGCAGCCCTATTGCGGGAGTGAACATTCAGTACTTC. Translation: CASSPIAGVNIQYF. The J gene is TRBJ2-4, the V gene TRBV4-1; 7 bases are shared with TRBD2. The germline gives CDR1 MGHRA, CDR2 YSYEKL. With 4 bases clipped from V and 7 bases from J, the junction kept 7 bases outside the gene matches. The CDR3 sequence is 14 residues long.